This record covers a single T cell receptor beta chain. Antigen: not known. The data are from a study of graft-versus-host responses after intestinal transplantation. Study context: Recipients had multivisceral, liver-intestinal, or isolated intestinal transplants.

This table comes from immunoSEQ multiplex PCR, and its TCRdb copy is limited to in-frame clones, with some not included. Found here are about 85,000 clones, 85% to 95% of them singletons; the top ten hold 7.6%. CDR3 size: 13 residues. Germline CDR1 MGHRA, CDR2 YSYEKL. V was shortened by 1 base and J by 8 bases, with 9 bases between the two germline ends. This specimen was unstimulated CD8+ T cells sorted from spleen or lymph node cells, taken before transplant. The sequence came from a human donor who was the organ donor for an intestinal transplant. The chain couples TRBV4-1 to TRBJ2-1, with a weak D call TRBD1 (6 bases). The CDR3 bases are TGCGCCAGCAGCCAAGCAGGGGAAGATGAGCAGTTCTTC. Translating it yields CASSQAGEDEQFF.